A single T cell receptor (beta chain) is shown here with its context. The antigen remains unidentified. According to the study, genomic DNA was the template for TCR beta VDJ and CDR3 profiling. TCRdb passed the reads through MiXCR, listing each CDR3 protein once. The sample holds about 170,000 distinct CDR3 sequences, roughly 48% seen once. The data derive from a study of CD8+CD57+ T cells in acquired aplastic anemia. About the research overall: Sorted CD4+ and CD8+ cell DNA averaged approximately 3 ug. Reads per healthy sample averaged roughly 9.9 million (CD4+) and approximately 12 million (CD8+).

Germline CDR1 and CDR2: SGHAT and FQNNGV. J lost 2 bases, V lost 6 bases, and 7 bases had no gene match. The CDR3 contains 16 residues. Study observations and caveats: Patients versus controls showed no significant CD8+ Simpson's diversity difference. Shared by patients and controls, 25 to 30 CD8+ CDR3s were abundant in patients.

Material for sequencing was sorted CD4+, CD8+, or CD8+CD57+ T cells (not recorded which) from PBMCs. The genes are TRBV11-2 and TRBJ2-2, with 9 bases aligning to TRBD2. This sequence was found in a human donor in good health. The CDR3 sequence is CASSLTSGHNTGELFF. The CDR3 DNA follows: TGTGCCAGCAGTCTAACTAGCGGGCATAACACCGGGGAGCTGTTTTTT. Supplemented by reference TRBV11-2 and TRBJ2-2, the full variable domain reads EAGVAQSPRYKIIEKRQSVAFWCNPISGHATLYWYQQILGQGPKLLIQFQNNGVVDDSQLPKDRFSAERLKGVDSTLKIQPAKLEDSAVYLCASSLTSGHNTGELFFGEGSRLTVL.